A selection of T cell receptor beta chains follows, all from one sample in a study of T-cell memory formation after mild COVID-19. Each CDR3 protein gets one entry after TCRdb re-called the 5' RACE reads with MiXCR. The sample yields about 290,000 distinct CDR3 sequences, approximately 18% seen once. Sequencing input: PBMCs or a T cell subset sorted from them (not recorded which). The source is a man between 18 and 29 years old who had mild COVID-19 (a few samples of this study predate the infection). Cell type and time point are not known. CDR3s include the opening cysteine and the closing phenylalanine or tryptophan. A D gene is named only where the DNA matches it firmly. The size field is filled for only some rows; it gives once, few, many or a size class.

size: .; V: TRBV5-1; J: TRBJ2-7; D: .; DNA: TGCGCCAGCAGCTTGGAGCCCACTTCCGACGAGCAGTACTTC; CDR3: CASSLEPTSDEQYF
size: .; V: TRBV6-5; J: TRBJ1-4; D: .; DNA: TGTGCCAGCAGTTACTCGGTCCGGGCAACTAATGAAAAACTGTTTTTT; CDR3: CASSYSVRATNEKLFF
size: .; V: TRBV3-1; J: TRBJ2-5; D: TRBD2; DNA: TGTGCCAGCAGAGAGACTAGCGGACTTCGGGAGACCCAGTACTTC; CDR3: CASRETSGLRETQYF
size: few; V: TRBV7-2; J: TRBJ2-1; D: .; DNA: TGTGCCAGCAGCCCCCTTTACCCAGGGACACCCTACAATGAGCAGTTCTTC; CDR3: CASSPLYPGTPYNEQFF
size: few; V: TRBV7-9; J: TRBJ2-1; D: .; DNA: TGTGCCAGCAGCGGAACTACCGGGACGTACAATGAGCAGTTCTTC; CDR3: CASSGTTGTYNEQFF
size: few; V: TRBV7-2; J: TRBJ2-7; D: TRBD1; DNA: TGTGCCAGCAGTTCAAGGGACAGAACCTTCTACGAGCAGTACTTC; CDR3: CASSSRDRTFYEQYF
size: .; V: TRBV11-2; J: TRBJ2-2; D: TRBD1; DNA: TGTGCCAGCAGCTCGAACAGGGGGCTGGGCGGGGAGCTGTTTTTT; CDR3: CASSSNRGLGGELFF
size: few; V: TRBV4-1; J: TRBJ2-3; D: .; DNA: TGCGCCAGCAGCCATCCCCGACCCACAGATACGCAGTATTTT; CDR3: CASSHPRPTDTQYF
size: few; V: TRBV12-3/TRBV12-4; J: TRBJ2-2; D: .; DNA: TGTGCCAGCAGCCAAGGCGTTGCCGGGGAGCTGTTTTTT; CDR3: CASSQGVAGELFF
size: .; V: TRBV5-1; J: TRBJ1-2; D: TRBD1; DNA: TGCGCCAGCAGCTTCCCCGACAGGGGGCTGGAAGGCTACACCTTC; CDR3: CASSFPDRGLEGYTF
size: .; V: TRBV5-6; J: TRBJ2-3; D: .; DNA: TGTGCCAGCAAGGTGCGGGGACCCGGCACAGATACGCAGTATTTT; CDR3: CASKVRGPGTDTQYF
size: .; V: TRBV12-3/TRBV12-4; J: TRBJ1-2; D: .; DNA: TGTGCCAGCAGTTCCCAAATCCAGGGTTACTATGGCTACACCTTC; CDR3: CASSSQIQGYYGYTF
size: .; V: TRBV5-1; J: TRBJ1-2; D: .; DNA: TGCGCCAGCAGCCCGAGGACGTCGGGGTCCGGCGGGAACTATGGCTACACCTTC; CDR3: CASSPRTSGSGGNYGYTF
size: few; V: TRBV3-1; J: TRBJ2-5; D: .; DNA: TGTGCCAGCAGTCACAACAGGTTCCAAGAGACCCAGTACTTC; CDR3: CASSHNRFQETQYF
size: few; V: TRBV10-3; J: TRBJ2-3; D: .; DNA: TGTGCCATCAGTGCGGGGGACCCTAGCACAGATACGCAGTATTTT; CDR3: CAISAGDPSTDTQYF
size: few; V: TRBV4-1; J: TRBJ2-2; D: TRBD2; DNA: TGCGCCAGCAGCCAGGGACTAGCGGGGGGACGCACCGGGGAGCTGTTTTTT; CDR3: CASSQGLAGGRTGELFF
size: many; V: TRBV7-2; J: TRBJ2-3; D: .; DNA: TGTGCCAGCAGCTTAGTAGCTTGGGATACGCAGTATTTT; CDR3: CASSLVAWDTQYF
size: few; V: TRBV29-1; J: TRBJ1-5; D: .; DNA: TGCAGCGTTGCCAGTTCGGATCAGCCCCAGCATTTT; CDR3: CSVASSDQPQHF
size: .; V: TRBV6-5; J: TRBJ1-6; D: .; DNA: TGTGCCAGCAGTTACTCGACAGCAGTCTATAATTCACCCCTCCACTTT; CDR3: CASSYSTAVYNSPLHF
size: .; V: TRBV7-2; J: TRBJ2-1; D: TRBD2; DNA: TGTGCCAGCAGCTTAGGAGGTCTAGCGGGGGGGCTACTTTACAATGAGCAGTTCTTC; CDR3: CASSLGGLAGGLLYNEQFF
size: few; V: TRBV10-3; J: TRBJ2-1; D: TRBD1; DNA: TGTGCCATCAGTGAGGACAGGGGTAATTTCTATGAGCAGTTCTTC; CDR3: CAISEDRGNFYEQFF
size: .; V: TRBV5-1; J: TRBJ2-3; D: .; DNA: TGCGCCAGCAGCAGAGGAACCGGGGGGCCCGATACGCAGTATTTT; CDR3: CASSRGTGGPDTQYF
size: .; V: TRBV19; J: TRBJ1-1; D: .; DNA: TGTGCCAGTAGCTATAGACCTGGGGAAGCTTTCTTT; CDR3: CASSYRPGEAFF
size: few; V: TRBV7-9; J: TRBJ2-3; D: .; DNA: TGTGCCAGCAGCTTAGCGCGGGCGTATACGCAGTATTTT; CDR3: CASSLARAYTQYF
size: .; V: TRBV20-1; J: TRBJ1-1; D: .; DNA: TGCAGTGCCCCAGCGGGGGCTATGAACACTGAAGCTTTCTTT; CDR3: CSAPAGAMNTEAFF
size: many; V: TRBV12-3/TRBV12-4; J: TRBJ1-1; D: .; DNA: TGTGCCAGCAGTAGTCAGGAGGGCATGAACACTGAAGCTTTCTTT; CDR3: CASSSQEGMNTEAFF